This T cell receptor beta chain originates from a study of blood T cell repertoires in COVID-19. Study context: Acute and convalescent COVID-19 specimens originated in the United States, Italy and Spain. Sample material is recorded as cDNA or gDNA derived from T cells, B-cell-depleted T cells, or PBMCs.

Germline CDR1 WSHSY, CDR2 SAAADI. The CDR3 is made up of 15 amino acids. The trim removed 5 bases at V and 5 bases at J, leaving 6 bases unmatched. Source study methods: Researchers report that nucleated cell counts were estimated from reference gene primer amplification. This table comes from immunoSEQ multiplex PCR, and its TCRdb copy is limited to in-frame clones, with some not included. The DNA was the basis for D and trimming; V, J and clone size are from that table. The sample has about 48,000 clones, about 83% seen once. What was sequenced was peripheral blood. This sequence joins TRBV10-2 and TRBJ2-5; 12 bases fit TRBD2. The receptor's source is a human donor in a cohort sampled during active COVID-19. CDR3 coding DNA: TGCGCCAGCAGTCTGACTAGCGGGGGAGGTGAGACCCAGTACTTC. Translated, it gives CASSLTSGGGETQYF.